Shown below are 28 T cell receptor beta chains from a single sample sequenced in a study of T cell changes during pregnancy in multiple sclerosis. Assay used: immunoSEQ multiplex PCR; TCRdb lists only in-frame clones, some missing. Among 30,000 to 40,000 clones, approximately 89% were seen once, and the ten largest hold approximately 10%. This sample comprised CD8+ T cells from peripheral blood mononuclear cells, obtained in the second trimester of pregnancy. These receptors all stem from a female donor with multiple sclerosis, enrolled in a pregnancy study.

This chain's CDR3 is CASSGRVAGTDTQYF. The CDR3 nucleotides read TGTGCCAGCAGCGGCCGAGTGGCGGGCACAGATACGCAGTATTTT. The chain carries TRBV9 and TRBJ2-3; D remains unclear. CDR1 is SGDLS and CDR2 is YYNGEE in the germline V gene. This CDR3 is 15 amino acids long. The germline V and J ends were trimmed by 3 bases and 1 base, with 12 bases remaining between them. The full variable domain, completed using reference TRBV9 and TRBJ2-3, is DSGVTQTPKHLITATGQRVTLRCSPRSGDLSVYWYQQSLDQGLQFLIQYYNGEERAKGNILERFSAQQFPDLHSELNLSSLELGDSALYFCASSGRVAGTDTQYFGPGTRLTVL.

The DNA for the CDR3 is TGTGCCAGCAGTTTATTGGGGAGGGACACTGAAGCTTTCTTT. Its translation is CASSLLGRDTEAFF. The genes are TRBV27 and TRBJ1-1; no clear D gene. Trimming left V 1 base short and J 3 bases short, with 9 bases between. CDR3 size: 14 residues. Germline CDR1 is MNHEY and CDR2 is SMNVEV (reference sequence).

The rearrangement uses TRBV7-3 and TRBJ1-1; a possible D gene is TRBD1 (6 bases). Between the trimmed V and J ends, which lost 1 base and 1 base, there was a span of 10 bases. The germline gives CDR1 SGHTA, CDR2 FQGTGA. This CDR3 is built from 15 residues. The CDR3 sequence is CASSLSTGRNTEAFF. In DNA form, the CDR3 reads TGTGCCAGCAGCTTAAGTACAGGGAGGAACACTGAAGCTTTCTTT.

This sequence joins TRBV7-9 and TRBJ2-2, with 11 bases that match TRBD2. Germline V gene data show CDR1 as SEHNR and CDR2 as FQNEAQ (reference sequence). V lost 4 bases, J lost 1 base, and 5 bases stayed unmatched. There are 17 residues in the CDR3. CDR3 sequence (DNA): TGTGCCAGCAGCTGGAGGGGACTAGCGGAGAACACCGGGGAGCTGTTTTTT. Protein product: CASSWRGLAENTGELFF.

DNA of the CDR3: TGCAGCGTTGAGAAGCCGCATAGCGGGGAGCTGTTTTTT. Protein sequence: CSVEKPHSGELFF. This sequence joins TRBV29-1 and TRBJ2-2; no clear D gene. The CDR3 runs 13 residues. The V end was cut by 3 bases, the J end by 7 bases, with 12 bases between. Germline V gives CDR1 SQVTM, CDR2 ANQGSEA.

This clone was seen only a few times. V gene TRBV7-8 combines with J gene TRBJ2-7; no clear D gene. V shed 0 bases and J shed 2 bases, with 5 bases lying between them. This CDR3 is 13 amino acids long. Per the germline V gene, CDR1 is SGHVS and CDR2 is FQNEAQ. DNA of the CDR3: TGTGCCAGCAGCTTAGCCAGTACCTACGAGCAGTACTTC. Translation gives CASSLASTYEQYF.

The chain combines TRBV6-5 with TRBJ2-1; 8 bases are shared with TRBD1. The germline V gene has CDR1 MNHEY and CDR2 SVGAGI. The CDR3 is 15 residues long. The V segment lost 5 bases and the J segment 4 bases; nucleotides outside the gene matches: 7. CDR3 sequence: CASSQRDRQYNEQFF. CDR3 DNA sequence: TGTGCCAGCAGTCAAAGGGACAGGCAATACAATGAGCAGTTCTTC.

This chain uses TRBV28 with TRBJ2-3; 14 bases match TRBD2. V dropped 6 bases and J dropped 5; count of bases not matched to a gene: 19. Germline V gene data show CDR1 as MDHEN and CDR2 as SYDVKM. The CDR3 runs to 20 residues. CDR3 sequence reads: CASSEKAIQGLAGVEDTQYF. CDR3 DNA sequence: TGTGCCAGCAGCGAAAAAGCGATACAGGGACTAGCGGGAGTGGAAGATACGCAGTATTTT.

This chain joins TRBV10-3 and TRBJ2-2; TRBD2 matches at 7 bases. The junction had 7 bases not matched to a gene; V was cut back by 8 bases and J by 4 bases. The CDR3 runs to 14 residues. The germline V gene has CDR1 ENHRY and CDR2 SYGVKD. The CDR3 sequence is CAIRRGVGTGELFF. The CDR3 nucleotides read TGTGCCATCCGTCGGGGGGTAGGCACCGGGGAGCTGTTTTTT.

CDR3: CASSSGTGTHYGYTF. The CDR3 DNA reads as TGTGCCAGCAGTTCCGGGACAGGAACTCACTATGGCTACACCTTC. The rearrangement uses TRBV7-9 and TRBJ1-2, with TRBD1 matching over 8 bases. CDR1 is SEHNR, CDR2 FQNEAQ, per germline (reference sequence). The CDR3 loop spans 15 amino acids. The junction had 9 bases not matched to a gene; V was cut back by 6 bases and J by 3 bases.

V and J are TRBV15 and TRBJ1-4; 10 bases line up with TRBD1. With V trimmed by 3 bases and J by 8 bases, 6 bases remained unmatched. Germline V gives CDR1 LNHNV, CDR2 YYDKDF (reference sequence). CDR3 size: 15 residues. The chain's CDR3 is CATSSSGTGVEKLFF. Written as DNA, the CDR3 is TGTGCCACCAGCAGCTCCGGGACAGGGGTAGAAAAACTGTTTTTT.

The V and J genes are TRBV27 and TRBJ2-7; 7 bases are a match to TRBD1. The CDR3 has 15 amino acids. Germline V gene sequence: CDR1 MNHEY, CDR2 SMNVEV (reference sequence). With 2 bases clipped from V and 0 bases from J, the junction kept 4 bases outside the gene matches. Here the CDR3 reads CASSLTGVFSYEQYF. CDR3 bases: TGTGCCAGCAGTTTAACAGGGGTATTCTCCTACGAGCAGTACTTC.

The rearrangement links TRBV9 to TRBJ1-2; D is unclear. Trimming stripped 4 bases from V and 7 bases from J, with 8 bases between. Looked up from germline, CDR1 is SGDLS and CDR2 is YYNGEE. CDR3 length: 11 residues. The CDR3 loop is CASSNGGGYTF. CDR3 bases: TGTGCCAGCAGCAACGGAGGTGGCTACACCTTC.

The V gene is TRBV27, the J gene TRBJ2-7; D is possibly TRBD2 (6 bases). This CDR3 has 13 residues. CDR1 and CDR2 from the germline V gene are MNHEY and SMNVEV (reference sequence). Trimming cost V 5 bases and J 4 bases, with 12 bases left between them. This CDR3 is CASSMNRGYEQYF. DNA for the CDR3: TGTGCCAGCAGTATGAACCGGGGGTACGAGCAGTACTTC.

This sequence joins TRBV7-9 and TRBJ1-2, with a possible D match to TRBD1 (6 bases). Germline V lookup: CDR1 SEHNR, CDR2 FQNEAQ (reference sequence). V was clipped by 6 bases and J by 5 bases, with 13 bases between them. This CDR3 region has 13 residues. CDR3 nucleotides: TGTGCCAGCAGACCGACAGGAGATTATGGCTACACCTTC. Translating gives CASRPTGDYGYTF. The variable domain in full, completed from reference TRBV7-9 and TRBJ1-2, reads DTGVSQNPRHKITKRGQNVTFRCDPISEHNRLYWYRQTLGQGPEFLTYFQNEAQLEKSRLLSDRFSAERPKGSFSTLEIQRTEQGDSAMYLCASRPTGDYGYTFGSGTRLTVV.

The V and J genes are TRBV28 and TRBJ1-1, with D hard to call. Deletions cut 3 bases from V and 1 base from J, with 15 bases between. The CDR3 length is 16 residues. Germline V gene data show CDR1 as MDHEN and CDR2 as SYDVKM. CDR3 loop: CASSFRGVIQNTEAFF. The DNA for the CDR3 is TGTGCCAGCAGTTTCAGAGGCGTGATTCAGAACACTGAAGCTTTCTTT.

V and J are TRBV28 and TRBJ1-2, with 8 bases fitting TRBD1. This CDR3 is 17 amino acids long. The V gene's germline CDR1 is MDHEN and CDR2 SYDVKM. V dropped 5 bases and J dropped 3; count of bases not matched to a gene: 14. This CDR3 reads CASSPTPGQVGDYGYTF. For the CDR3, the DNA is TGTGCCAGCAGTCCCACTCCGGGACAGGTAGGAGACTATGGCTACACCTTC.

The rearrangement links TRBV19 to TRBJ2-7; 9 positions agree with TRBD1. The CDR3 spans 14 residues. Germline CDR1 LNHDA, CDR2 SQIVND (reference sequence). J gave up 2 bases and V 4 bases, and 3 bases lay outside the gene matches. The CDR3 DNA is TGTGCCAGTAGTAGTGGGACAGGGACCTACGAGCAGTACTTC. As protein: CASSSGTGTYEQYF.

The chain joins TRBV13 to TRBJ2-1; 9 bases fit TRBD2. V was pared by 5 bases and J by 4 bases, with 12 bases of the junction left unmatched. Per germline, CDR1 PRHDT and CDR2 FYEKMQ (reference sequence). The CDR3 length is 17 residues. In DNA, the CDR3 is TGTGCCAGCAGCCAGCCCGGAGCGGGGGGTCCTTACAATGAGCAGTTCTTC. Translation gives CASSQPGAGGPYNEQFF.

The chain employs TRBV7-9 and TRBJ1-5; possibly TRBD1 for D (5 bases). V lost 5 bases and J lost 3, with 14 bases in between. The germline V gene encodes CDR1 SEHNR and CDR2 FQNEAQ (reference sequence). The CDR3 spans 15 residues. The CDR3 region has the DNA TGTGCCAGCAGCCGGGAGTCAGGGTCCAATCAGCCCCAGCATTTT. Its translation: CASSRESGSNQPQHF.

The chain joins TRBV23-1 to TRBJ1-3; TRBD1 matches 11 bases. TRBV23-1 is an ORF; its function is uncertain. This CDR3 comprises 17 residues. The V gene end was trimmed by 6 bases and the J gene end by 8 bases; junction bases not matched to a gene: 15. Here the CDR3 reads CASRRDRGSWFGDTIYF. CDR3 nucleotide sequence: TGCGCCAGCAGACGGGACAGGGGGTCTTGGTTCGGGGACACCATATATTTT.

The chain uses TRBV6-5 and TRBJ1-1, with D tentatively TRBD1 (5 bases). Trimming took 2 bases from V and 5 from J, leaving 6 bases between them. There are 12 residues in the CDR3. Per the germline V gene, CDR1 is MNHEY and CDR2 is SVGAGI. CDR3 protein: CASSYGGTEAFF. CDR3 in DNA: TGTGCCAGCAGTTACGGGGGGACTGAAGCTTTCTTT.

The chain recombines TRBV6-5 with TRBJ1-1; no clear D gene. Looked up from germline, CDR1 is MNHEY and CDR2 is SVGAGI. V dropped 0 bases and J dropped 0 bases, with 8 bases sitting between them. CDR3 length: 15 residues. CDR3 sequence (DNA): TGTGCCAGCAGTTACTCGCCGGGGATGAACACTGAAGCTTTCTTT. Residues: CASSYSPGMNTEAFF.

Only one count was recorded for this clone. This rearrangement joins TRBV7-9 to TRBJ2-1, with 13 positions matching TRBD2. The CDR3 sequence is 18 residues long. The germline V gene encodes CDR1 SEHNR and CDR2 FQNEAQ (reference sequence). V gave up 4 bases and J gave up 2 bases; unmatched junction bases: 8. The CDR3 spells CASSSRTSGRPPYNEQFF. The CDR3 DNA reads TGTGCCAGCAGCTCTCGGACTAGCGGGAGACCCCCCTACAATGAGCAGTTCTTC.

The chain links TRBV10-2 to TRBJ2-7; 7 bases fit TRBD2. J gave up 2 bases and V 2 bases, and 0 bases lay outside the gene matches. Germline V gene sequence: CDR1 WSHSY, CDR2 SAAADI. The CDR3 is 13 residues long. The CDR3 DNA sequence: TGCGCCAGCAGTGAGGGACTAGCCTACGAGCAGTACTTC. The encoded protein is CASSEGLAYEQYF.

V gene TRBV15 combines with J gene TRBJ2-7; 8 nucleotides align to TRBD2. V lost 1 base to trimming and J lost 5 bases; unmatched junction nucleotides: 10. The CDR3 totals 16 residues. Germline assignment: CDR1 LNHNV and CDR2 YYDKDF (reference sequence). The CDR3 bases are TGTGCCACCAGCAGAGGACGAAGCGGGAGCCTCGACGAGCAGTACTTC. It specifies CATSRGRSGSLDEQYF.

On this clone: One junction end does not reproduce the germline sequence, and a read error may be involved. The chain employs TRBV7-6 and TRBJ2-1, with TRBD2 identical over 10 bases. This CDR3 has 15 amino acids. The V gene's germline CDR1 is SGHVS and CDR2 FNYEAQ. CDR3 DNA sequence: TGTGCCAGCAGCCTAGCGGGAGAATACTACAATGAGCAGTTCTTC. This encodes CASSLAGEYYNEQFF.

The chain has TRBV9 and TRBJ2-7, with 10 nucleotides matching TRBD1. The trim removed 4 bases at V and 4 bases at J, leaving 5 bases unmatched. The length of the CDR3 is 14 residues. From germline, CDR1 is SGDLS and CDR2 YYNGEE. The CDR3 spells CASSLRQGAYEQYF. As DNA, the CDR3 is TGTGCCAGCAGCTTAAGACAGGGGGCTTACGAGCAGTACTTC.